A single sample is the source of the 9 T cell receptor beta chains below, sequenced in a study of blood T cell repertoires in COVID-19. Repertoires were generated with immunoSEQ multiplex PCR, while TCRdb's copy carries only in-frame clones and drops some. There are under 200,000 clones in the sample; around 92% occur only once, and 7.5% to 10% lies in the top ten. The sample consisted of PBMCs or T cells enriched from blood (not recorded which). The receptors stem from a woman aged 18 to 35 who had recovered from COVID-19.

V gene TRBV27 combines with J gene TRBJ2-2; 13 bases line up with TRBD2. Germline trimming cut 3 bases from V and 8 bases from J; bases unmatched to any gene: 9. Per the germline V gene, CDR1 is MNHEY and CDR2 is SMNVEV (reference sequence). There are 17 residues in the CDR3. CDR3 DNA: TGTGCCAGCAGTTTCATAGGACTAGCGGGGGTTGGAGGGGAGCTGTTTTTT. Translating gives CASSFIGLAGVGGELFF.

The rearrangement uses TRBV10-1 and TRBJ2-1; a possible D gene is TRBD1 (6 bases). This CDR3 is built from 12 residues. Trimming left V 4 bases short and J 13 bases short, with 14 bases between. Per the germline V gene, CDR1 is WNHNN and CDR2 is SYGVQD (reference sequence). The DNA of the CDR3 is TGCGCCAGCAGTGGACGCAGGGGAAACCAGTTCTTC. Translating it yields CASSGRRGNQFF.

V is TRBV4-2 and J is TRBJ1-2; TRBD1 agrees at 8 bases. V dropped 1 base and J dropped 5; count of bases not matched to a gene: 9. This CDR3 is built from 16 residues. From germline, CDR1 is LGHNA and CDR2 YNFKEQ. The DNA of the CDR3 is TGTGCCAGCAGCCAAGGCGGACAGGGCGAAGGGTATGGCTACACCTTC. Translating gives CASSQGGQGEGYGYTF.

The rearrangement joins TRBV5-4 to TRBJ1-2, with 11 nucleotides matching TRBD1. Unmatched junction bases numbered 8, after V lost 3 bases and J lost 7 bases. Germline CDR1 SGHNT, CDR2 YYREEE (reference sequence). The CDR3 loop spans 15 amino acids. This CDR3 is CASSSGTGGLGGYTF. Here the CDR3 DNA reads TGTGCCAGCAGCTCAGGGACAGGGGGTCTCGGTGGCTACACCTTC.

This chain uses TRBV19 with TRBJ2-3, with TRBD2 identical over 9 bases. There are 16 residues in the CDR3. J was trimmed by 3 bases and V by 2 bases; bases with no gene match: 6. From germline, CDR1 is LNHDA and CDR2 SQIVND (reference sequence). CDR3 nucleotide sequence: TGTGCCAGTAGTATAAGTGCGGGGGGGCTTACAGATACGCAGTATTTT. It translates to CASSISAGGLTDTQYF. Complete variable domain (other parts from reference TRBV19 and TRBJ2-3): DGGITQSPKYLFRKEGQNVTLSCEQNLNHDAMYWYRQDPGQGLRLIYYSQIVNDFQKGDIAEGYSVSREKKESFPLTVTSAQKNPTAFYLCASSISAGGLTDTQYFGPGTRLTVL.

This rearrangement joins TRBV7-2 to TRBJ2-3; TRBD1 is a possible D gene (6 bases). Per germline, CDR1 SGHTA and CDR2 FQGNSA. With 4 bases removed from V and 1 base from J, the gap between germline ends came to 18 bases. The CDR3 runs to 17 residues. The CDR3 reads CASSSALTTGRTDTQYF. The CDR3, as DNA: TGTGCCAGCAGCTCGGCCCTAACGACAGGACGCACAGATACGCAGTATTTT.

The chain recombines TRBV6-5 with TRBJ1-2; 8 nucleotides agree with TRBD1. CDR1 and CDR2 (germline): MNHEY, SVGAGI. The CDR3 sequence is 15 residues long. V lost 2 bases to trimming and J lost 3 bases; unmatched junction nucleotides: 5. CDR3 amino acids: CASSYQDRDDYGYTF. The CDR3 DNA reads as TGTGCCAGCAGTTACCAGGACAGGGACGACTATGGCTACACCTTC.

The chain uses TRBV7-6 and TRBJ1-1; 11 bases fit TRBD1. The V gene's germline CDR1 is SGHVS and CDR2 FNYEAQ. The CDR3 extends over 19 amino acids. V shed 5 bases and J 5 bases; nucleotides not matched to a gene: 19. The CDR3: CASSILTGTGGRGGTEAFF. The CDR3 DNA follows: TGTGCCAGCAGCATATTAACCGGGACAGGGGGAAGGGGTGGTACTGAAGCTTTCTTT.

The chain couples TRBV28 to TRBJ1-6; 12 bases are a match to TRBD1. The length of the CDR3 is 15 residues. After removal of 6 bases from V and 9 bases from J, the junction contained 6 bases not matched to a gene. The germline CDR1 and CDR2 sequences are MDHEN and SYDVKM. CDR3 sequence reads: CASSPRDRGPSPLHF. The CDR3 bases are TGTGCCAGCAGCCCCCGGGACAGGGGGCCTTCACCCCTCCACTTT.